These 13 T cell receptor beta chains came from one sample sequenced in a study of blood T cell repertoires in COVID-19. The data were produced by immunoSEQ multiplex PCR, yet TCRdb's version contains in-frame clones alone and is incomplete. The sample lists 250,000 to 350,000 clones, roughly four fifths occurring once. Material: peripheral blood. The receptors were gathered from a person aged 65 to 79 with COVID-19, enrolled during active disease.

CDR3 nucleotide sequence: TGTGCCAGCAGGGGGGCAGGGGTTACTGAAGCTTTCTTT. The encoded protein is CASRGAGVTEAFF. The rearrangement uses TRBV12-3 or TRBV12-4 and TRBJ1-1; TRBD1 might be the D (6 bases). CDR3 size: 13 residues. Trimming removed 6 bases from V and 5 bases from J, with 13 bases in between.

This chain connects TRBV7-3 to TRBJ2-1; D is possibly TRBD2 (6 bases). Trimming left V 5 bases short and J 10 bases short, with 18 bases between. The CDR3 length is 14 residues. Germline CDR1 reads SGHTA; CDR2 reads FQGTGA. In DNA, the CDR3 is TGTGCCAGCAGCCCCCGATCTCCGGGGGAGGAGCAGTTCTTC. It specifies CASSPRSPGEEQFF.

Here the CDR3 DNA reads TGTGCCAGCAGCTCTCCGTTAAATATGAACACTGAAGCTTTCTTT. It is translated as CASSSPLNMNTEAFF. The chain has TRBV7-8 and TRBJ1-1; D is uncertain. Germline V gene sequence: CDR1 SGHVS, CDR2 FQNEAQ. V was clipped by 4 bases and J by 0 bases, with 12 bases between them. This CDR3 is built from 15 residues.

This clone was counted a single time. The rearrangement uses TRBV5-1 and TRBJ2-1; TRBD2 matches 8 bases. Germline V CDR1 and CDR2: SGHRS, YFSETQ. V was clipped by 6 bases and J by 6 bases; unmatched bases: 11. This CDR3 has 15 residues. The CDR3 nucleotides read TGCGCCAGCACCTCGGGCGGGACTAGACTCAATGAGCAGTTCTTC. Protein sequence: CASTSGGTRLNEQFF.

The gene calls are TRBV6-5 and TRBJ2-1; TRBD1 agrees at 8 bases. V lost 5 bases, J lost 8 bases, and 8 bases stayed unmatched. The CDR3 totals 14 residues. The germline gives CDR1 MNHEY, CDR2 SVGAGI. The CDR3 here is CASSPPDRGYEQFF. In nucleotides, the CDR3 is TGTGCCAGCAGTCCGCCCGACAGGGGCTATGAGCAGTTCTTC.

The V call is TRBV5-1, the J call TRBJ1-2; no definite D call. The CDR3 is 15 residues long. V lost 0 bases to trimming and J lost 2 bases, with 11 bases between them. Germline lookup yields CDR1 SGHRS and CDR2 YFSETQ. The CDR3 spells CASSLGRAENYGYTF. DNA of the CDR3: TGCGCCAGCAGCTTGGGGCGGGCAGAAAACTATGGCTACACCTTC.

The chain carries TRBV5-1 and TRBJ1-2, with 7 bases fitting TRBD1. CDR1 SGHRS and CDR2 YFSETQ come from the germline V gene. The CDR3 has 14 amino acids. V was clipped by 4 bases and J by 2 bases; unmatched bases: 5. The CDR3 is CASSPETGNYGYTF. Here the CDR3 DNA reads TGCGCCAGCAGCCCGGAGACAGGGAACTATGGCTACACCTTC.

V is TRBV2 and J is TRBJ1-6; D is possibly TRBD1 (6 bases). The germline V gene has CDR1 SNHLY and CDR2 FYNNEI. V shed 6 bases and J shed 0 bases, with 6 bases lying between them. The CDR3 extends over 14 amino acids. The CDR3: CASRDSSYNSPLHF. CDR3 DNA sequence: TGTGCCAGCAGGGACAGCTCCTATAATTCACCCCTCCACTTT.

The chain combines TRBV20-1 with TRBJ2-2; D uncertain. Germline V gene lookup returns CDR1 DFQATT and CDR2 SNEGSKA (reference sequence). This CDR3 is 14 amino acids long. Trimming left V 3 bases short and J 4 bases short, with 12 bases between. The CDR3 bases are TGCAGTGCTAGTGCTAGGCGAGGCACCGGGGAGCTGTTTTTT. Translation gives CSASARRGTGELFF.

Only one count was recorded for this clone. V is TRBV7-8 and J is TRBJ2-5, with D perhaps matching TRBD2 (7 bases). This CDR3 region has 14 residues. Germline values: CDR1 SGHVS, CDR2 FQNEAQ. Trimming took 7 bases from V and 2 from J, leaving 14 bases between them. DNA of the CDR3: TGTGCCAGCAACCAAAGGGGGGGGCAAGAGACCCAGTACTTC. It specifies CASNQRGGQETQYF. The full variable domain, its missing parts supplied by reference TRBV7-8 and TRBJ2-5, is GAGVSQSPRYKVAKRGQDVALRCDPISGHVSLFWYQQALGQGPEFLTYFQNEAQLDKSGLPSDRFFAERPEGSVSTLKIQRTQQEDSAVYLCASNQRGGQETQYFGPGTRLLVL.

The chain couples TRBV28 to TRBJ1-1; 9 nucleotides align to TRBD1. This CDR3 spans 14 amino acids. With V trimmed by 10 bases and J by 2 bases, 8 bases remained unmatched. CDR1 MDHEN and CDR2 SYDVKM come from the germline V gene. CDR3 nucleotides: TGTGCCATCCAAGGGACAGGGCATAACACTGAAGCTTTCTTT. Translation gives CAIQGTGHNTEAFF.

The CDR3 DNA reads TGTGCCAGCAGTTACGGTGGCAGGGCTGTCGGGGAGCTGTTTTTT. It yields the protein CASSYGGRAVGELFF. The rearrangement joins TRBV21-1 to TRBJ2-2; the table's D call, TRBD1, was not checked against the DNA. TRBV21-1 is marked as a pseudogene. This CDR3 has 15 residues.

The rearrangement joins TRBV28 to TRBJ1-5; no definite D call. The CDR3 totals 13 residues. Germline values: CDR1 MDHEN, CDR2 SYDVKM. Trimming took off 6 bases at V and 3 bases at J, with 9 bases between the two ends. The CDR3 here is CASRSGSNQPQHF. DNA of the CDR3: TGTGCCAGCAGATCGGGGTCCAATCAGCCCCAGCATTTT.